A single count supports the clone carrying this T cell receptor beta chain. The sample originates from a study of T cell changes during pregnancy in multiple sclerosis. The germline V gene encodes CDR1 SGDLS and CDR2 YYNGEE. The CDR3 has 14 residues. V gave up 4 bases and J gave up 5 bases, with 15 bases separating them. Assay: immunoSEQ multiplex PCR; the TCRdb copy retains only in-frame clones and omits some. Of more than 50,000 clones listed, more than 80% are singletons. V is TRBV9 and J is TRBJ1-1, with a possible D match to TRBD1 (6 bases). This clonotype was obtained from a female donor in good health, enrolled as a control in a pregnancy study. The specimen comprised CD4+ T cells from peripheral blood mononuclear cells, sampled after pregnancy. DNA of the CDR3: TGTGCCAGCAGCCTCGGACAGTTGGGGACTGAAGCTTTCTTT. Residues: CASSLGQLGTEAFF.